Only one count was recorded for the clone carrying this T cell receptor (beta chain). The data are from a study of blood T cell repertoires in COVID-19. The wider study: COVID-19 samples collected from the United States, Italy and Spain covered acute and convalescent phases. T cells, B-cell-depleted T cells, or PBMCs provided the cDNA or gDNA that served as material.

In the original workflow: Amplification from reference gene primers served as the basis for estimated nucleated cell counts. Libraries were prepared by immunoSEQ multiplex PCR; TCRdb keeps only in-frame clonotypes and omits some of them. V, J and clone size are taken as reported in that table, and D and trimming were inferred from the DNA itself. Altogether more than 90,000 clones are present, roughly nine tenths being singletons, with the ten largest covering about 18%. CDR3 length equals 16 residues. From germline, CDR1 is MNHEY and CDR2 SMNVEV (reference sequence). The V end lost 7 bases, the J end lost 3 bases, and 18 bases lay between the germline ends.

The chain uses TRBV27 and TRBJ2-2, with D possibly TRBD2 on 6 matching bases. The sequenced sample consisted of peripheral blood. This receptor was obtained from a man in his fifties with acute or convalescent COVID-19. The CDR3 sequence: CASTPAGRGDTGELFF. The CDR3 nucleotides are TGTGCCAGCACCCCCGCCGGGCGGGGAGACACCGGGGAGCTGTTTTTT.